What follows is one T cell receptor (beta chain) and its context. Antigen unknown. V lost 8 bases and J lost 6; bases outside the gene matches: 4. CDR1 is MNHEY and CDR2 is SVGAGI in the germline V gene. This CDR3 region has 12 residues. This record comes from a study of OX40 agonist ivuxolimab in advanced cancers. Study-level background: Partial response was recorded in three patients: one hepatocellular carcinoma and two cutaneous melanoma cases.

Study-wide findings and caveats: Clonal expansion was seen in CD4+ and CD8+ blood T cells by week 6 at 0.1 to 3.0 mg/kg. It was not determined which antigens were specifically recognized by the peripheral T cells that had undergone clonal expansion.

Assay used: immunoSEQ multiplex PCR; TCRdb lists only in-frame clones, some missing. The sample carries about 99,000 clones, 95% to 96% recorded once. This specimen consisted of CD4+ or CD8+ T cells sorted from blood, obtained in a trial of the OX40 agonist ivuxolimab. V gene TRBV6-5 combines with J gene TRBJ2-7; the match to TRBD2 covers 10 bases. The clonotype was recovered from an adult with an advanced solid tumor such as melanoma, head and neck, liver or kidney cancer. CDR3 in DNA: TGTGCCAGCCAAGCGGGGGGGGGCGAGCAGTACTTC. As protein: CASQAGGGEQYF.